This T cell receptor (beta chain) was sequenced for a study of blood T cells in healthy people across ages (dated by TCRdb to between 2014 and 2017). About the study as a whole: In model experiments, roughly one uniquely barcoded TCR beta cDNA molecule per two T cells was captured by template switching. The donors were split into four age groups: young (average approximately 16 years), middle-aged (nearly 40), aged (approximately 59) and long-lived (over 75). To avoid experimental bias, donors of different ages were distributed randomly across sequencing lanes. The study measured age-related changes in TCR beta repertoire diversity using deep sequencing normalized with unique cDNA molecular identifiers. For two donors (one aged 18 to 30 and one aged 80 or older), the study analyzed two additional independent replicas of 1 million unique cDNA reads from the same blood draw. The study at large found these results: Estimates of total diversity based on one million sequenced T cells were regarded as lower bounds and as underestimates. Conclusive comparison of naive and antigen-experienced compartments was prevented by the profiling of bulk unsorted PBMCs. Compared with the aged group, the long-lived group had more naive CD4+ T cells, fewer expanded clones and increased TCR diversity, a pattern suggesting age selection. Because the CMV infection status of the donors was unknown, age-related changes in expanded clonotypes may potentially have been confounded. Observed TCR beta diversity per million T cells fell roughly linearly with age, and a significant reduction was already apparent by age around 39. The percentage of naive T cells measured by flow cytometry correlated strongly with observed TCR beta diversity.

The library was produced with 5' RACE. The instrument given in TCRdb is Illumina HiSeq 2500. The second PCR ran for roughly 7 to 11 cycles and used a J-beta primer mix along with a sample-barcoded 5' primer. A unique molecular identifier was introduced onto each TCR beta cDNA molecule by a template-switch 5' adaptor carrying 12 random nucleotides. Each sample yielded at least 2.5 million CDR3-containing paired-end reads. All of the RNA was converted into first-strand cDNA using the Mint cDNA synthesis kit, with a TRBC-specific oligonucleotide serving as the primer. Following uracil-DNA glycosylase treatment, a first 18-cycle PCR with universal primers M1SS and BC2_uni_R was performed on all cDNA. The paper's data handling went like this. For normalization, 1 million high-quality reads were randomly selected from each sample, with every read carrying a distinct molecular identifier. Reads with shared molecular identifiers were discarded instead of being binned into consensus sequences. CDR3 identification, clonotype clustering and error correction used MiTCR with a Q25 quality threshold and the strictest error-elimination algorithm. Lower-bound total TCR beta diversity was estimated with a nonparametric unseen species model using Euler transformation. TCRdb trimmed public reads at Q25 via fastp, called clones via MiXCR and kept in-frame beta chains. Each record represents a unique CDR3 protein, reported with the most common genes and DNA among its rows. The V and J calls follow TCRdb's processing rather than the paper's. Across this sample there are under 1,000,000 distinct CDR3 sequences, with about 45% seen only once. The leading ten clones occupy 15% to 20% of the sample.

The donors were under 40 Caucasian individuals from Russia, aged roughly 6 to 90 years, who were systemically healthy. Each donor gave about 9.7 milliliters of peripheral blood, drawn into EDTA-treated Vacutainer tubes. Ficoll-Paque density-gradient centrifugation was used to isolate PBMCs, with at least 6.5 million per sample. Total RNA, at least 5 micrograms per sample, was extracted from PBMCs with Trizol reagent. The percentages of naive CD45RAhigh/CD27high T cells were determined by flow cytometry on a PBMC aliquot from every donor. Per the germline V gene, MNHEY is the CDR1 and SVGEGT is the CDR2. V is pruned by 7 bases and J by 0 bases, leaving 11 bases of the junction without a gene match. Taken from cysteine to phenylalanine, the CDR3 has 16 residues. Just CDR3 DNA is preserved here, 48 bases in frame from base 1. In the case of this clonotype: Its binding antigen is unknown. Per-base qualities were not stored, and no clone one base away is much larger.

The receptor chain draws on TRBV6-2 or TRBV6-3 and TRBJ2-7; 8 central bases correspond to TRBD1. This TCR was sampled from a man older than 75 in good health. Specimen: blood. Read as DNA, the sequence is TGTGCCAGCATCACTCCCCTCGGACAGGGCTCCTACGAGCAGTACTTC. The translation is CASITPLGQGSYEQYF.